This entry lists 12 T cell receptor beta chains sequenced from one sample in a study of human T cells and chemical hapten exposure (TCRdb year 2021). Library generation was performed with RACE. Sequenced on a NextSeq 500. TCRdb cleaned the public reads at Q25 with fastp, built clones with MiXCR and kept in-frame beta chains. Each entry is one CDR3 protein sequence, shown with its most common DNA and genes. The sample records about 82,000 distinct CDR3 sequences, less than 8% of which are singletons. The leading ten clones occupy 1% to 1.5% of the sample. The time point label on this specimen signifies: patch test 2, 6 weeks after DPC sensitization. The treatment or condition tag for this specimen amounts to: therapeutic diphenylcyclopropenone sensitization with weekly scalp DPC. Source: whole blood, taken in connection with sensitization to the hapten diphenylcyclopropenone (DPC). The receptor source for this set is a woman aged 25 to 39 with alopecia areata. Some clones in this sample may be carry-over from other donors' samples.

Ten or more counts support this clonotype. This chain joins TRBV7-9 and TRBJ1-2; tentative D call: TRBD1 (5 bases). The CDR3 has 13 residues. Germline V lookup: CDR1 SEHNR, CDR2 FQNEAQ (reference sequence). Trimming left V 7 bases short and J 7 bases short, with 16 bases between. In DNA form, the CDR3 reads TGTGCCAGCAAAGCCCAGGGTCGCTCTGGCTACACCTTC. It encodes CASKAQGRSGYTF.

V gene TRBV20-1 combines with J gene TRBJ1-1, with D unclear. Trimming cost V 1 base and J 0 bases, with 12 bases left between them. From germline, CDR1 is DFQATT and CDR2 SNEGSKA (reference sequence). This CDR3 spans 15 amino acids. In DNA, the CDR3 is TGCAGTGCTAGAGGGAGGGCAGGAGTGAACACTGAAGCTTTCTTT. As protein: CSARGRAGVNTEAFF.

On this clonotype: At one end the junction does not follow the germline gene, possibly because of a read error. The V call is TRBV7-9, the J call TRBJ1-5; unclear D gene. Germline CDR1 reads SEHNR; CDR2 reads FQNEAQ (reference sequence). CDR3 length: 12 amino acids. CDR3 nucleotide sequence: TGTGCCAGCAGCTTAGAGGATCAGCCCCAGAGTTTT. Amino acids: CASSLEDQPQSF.

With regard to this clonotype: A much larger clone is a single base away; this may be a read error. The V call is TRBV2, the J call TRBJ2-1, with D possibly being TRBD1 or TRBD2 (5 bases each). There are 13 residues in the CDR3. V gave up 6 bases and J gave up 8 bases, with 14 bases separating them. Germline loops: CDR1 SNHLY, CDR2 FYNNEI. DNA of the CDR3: TGTGCCAGCAGAGTGACAGTGGGGGATGAGCAGTTCTTC. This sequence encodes CASRVTVGDEQFF.

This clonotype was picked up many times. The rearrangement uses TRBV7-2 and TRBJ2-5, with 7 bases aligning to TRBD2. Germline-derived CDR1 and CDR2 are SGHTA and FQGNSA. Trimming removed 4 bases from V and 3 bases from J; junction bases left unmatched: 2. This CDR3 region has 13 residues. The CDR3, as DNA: TGTGCCAGCAGCTGGGGGGGTGAAGAGACCCAGTACTTC. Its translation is CASSWGGEETQYF.

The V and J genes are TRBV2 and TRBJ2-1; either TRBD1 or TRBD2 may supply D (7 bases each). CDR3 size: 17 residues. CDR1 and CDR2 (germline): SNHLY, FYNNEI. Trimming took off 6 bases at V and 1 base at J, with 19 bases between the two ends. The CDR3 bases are TGTGCCAGCAGGATAGACAGGGAGGGGAGTTCCTACAATGAGCAGTTCTTC. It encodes CASRIDREGSSYNEQFF.

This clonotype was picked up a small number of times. CDR3 in DNA: TGCGCCAGCAGCTCGTTGAGAGGAACTGAAGCTTTCTTT. Translated, it gives CASSSLRGTEAFF. The rearrangement uses TRBV5-1 and TRBJ1-1; D gene ambiguous. Trimming cost V 3 bases and J 5 bases, with 11 bases left between them. This CDR3 comprises 13 residues. Per germline, CDR1 SGHRS and CDR2 YFSETQ.

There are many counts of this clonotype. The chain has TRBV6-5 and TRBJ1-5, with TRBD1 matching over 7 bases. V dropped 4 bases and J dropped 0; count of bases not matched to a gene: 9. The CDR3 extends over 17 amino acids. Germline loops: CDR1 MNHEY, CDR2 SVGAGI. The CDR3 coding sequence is TGTGCCAGCAGTTTTACTTACAGGGGTCATAGCAATCAGCCCCAGCATTTT. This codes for CASSFTYRGHSNQPQHF.

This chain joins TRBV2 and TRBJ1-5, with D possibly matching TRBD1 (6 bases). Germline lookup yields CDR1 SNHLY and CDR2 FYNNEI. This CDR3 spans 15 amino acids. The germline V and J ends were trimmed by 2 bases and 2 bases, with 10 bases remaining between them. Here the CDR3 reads CASSEREGGNQPQHF. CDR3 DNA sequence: TGTGCCAGCAGTGAAAGGGAGGGGGGCAATCAGCCCCAGCATTTT.

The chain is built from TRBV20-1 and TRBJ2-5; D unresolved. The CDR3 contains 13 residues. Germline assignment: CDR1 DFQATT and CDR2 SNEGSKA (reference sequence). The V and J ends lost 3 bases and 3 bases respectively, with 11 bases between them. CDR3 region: CSASADAKETQYF. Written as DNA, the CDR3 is TGCAGTGCTAGTGCGGACGCGAAAGAGACCCAGTACTTC.

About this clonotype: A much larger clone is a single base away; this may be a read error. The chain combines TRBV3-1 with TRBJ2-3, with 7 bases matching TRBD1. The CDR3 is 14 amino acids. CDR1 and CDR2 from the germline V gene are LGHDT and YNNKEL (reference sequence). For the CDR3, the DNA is TGTGTCACCTCGACAGGGAAAGCGGCAGATACGCAGTATTTT. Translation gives CVTSTGKAADTQYF.

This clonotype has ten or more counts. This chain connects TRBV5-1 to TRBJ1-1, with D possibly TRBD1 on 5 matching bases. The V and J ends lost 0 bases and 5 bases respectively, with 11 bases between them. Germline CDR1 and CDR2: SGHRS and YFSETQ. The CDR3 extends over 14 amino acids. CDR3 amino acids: CASSLAPGGTEAFF. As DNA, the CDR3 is TGCGCCAGCAGCTTGGCCCCGGGGGGGACTGAAGCTTTCTTT.